This passage covers 26 T cell receptor beta chains from one sample sequenced in a study of blood T cell repertoires in COVID-19. TCRdb keeps only in-frame clones here, not all; method: immunoSEQ multiplex PCR. The sample shows more than 75,000 clones, 85% to 90% of them seen only once. The material sequenced was peripheral blood. All receptors derive from a woman aged 80 or older with active COVID-19.

In the case of this clone: The junction differs from germline at one of its ends, possibly a read error. The chain has TRBV6-2 or TRBV6-3 and TRBJ2-5, with TRBD1 matching over 7 bases. There are 12 residues in the CDR3. Per germline, CDR1 MNHEY and CDR2 SVGEGT. The CDR3 sequence: CASSHGTELVDF. CDR3 nucleotides: TGTGCCAGCAGTCATGGGACAGAGTTGGTAGACTTC.

The genes are TRBV28 and TRBJ1-1; a possible D gene is TRBD1 (5 bases). CDR1 is MDHEN and CDR2 is SYDVKM in the germline V gene. The V gene lost 7 bases and the J gene lost 4 bases, with 13 bases spanning the gap. This CDR3 has 13 amino acids. In nucleotides, the CDR3 is TGTGCCAGCACGGGGAGGGGACCCACTGAAGCTTTCTTT. Residues: CASTGRGPTEAFF.

The V call is TRBV23-1, the J call TRBJ2-7; 8 bases align to TRBD1. TRBV23-1 belongs to the ORF category, with a function that is uncertain. The CDR3 totals 13 residues. V lost 10 bases to trimming and J lost 12 bases; unmatched junction nucleotides: 17. The CDR3 here is CANHRGVRGPMYF. The CDR3 DNA follows: TGCGCCAACCACAGAGGAGTCAGGGGGCCGATGTACTTC.

The chain carries TRBV7-2 and TRBJ2-5; 12 bases align to TRBD2. The germline gives CDR1 SGHTA, CDR2 FQGNSA. This CDR3 region has 15 residues. V was pared by 8 bases and J by 5 bases, with 9 bases of the junction left unmatched. The CDR3 coding sequence is TGTGCCAGCGCACAGTCTAGCGGGAGGGGGGAGACCCAGTACTTC. This gives the protein CASAQSSGRGETQYF. The whole variable domain, remainder taken from reference TRBV7-2 and TRBJ2-5, is GAGVSQSPSNKVTEKGKDVELRCDPISGHTALYWYRQSLGQGLEFLIYFQGNSAPDKSGLPSDRFSAERTGGSVSTLTIQRTQQEDSAVYLCASAQSSGRGETQYFGPGTRLLVL.

The chain links TRBV30 to TRBJ2-2, with D perhaps matching TRBD1 (6 bases). CDR1 is GTSNPN, CDR2 SVGIG, per germline (reference sequence). The V and J ends lost 0 bases and 1 base respectively, with 9 bases between them. This CDR3 spans 15 amino acids. The CDR3 DNA reads as TGTGCCTGGAGTGTTGGCAGGGGGAACACCGGGGAGCTGTTTTTT. It yields the protein CAWSVGRGNTGELFF. Using reference TRBV30 and TRBJ2-2 for the parts outside the CDR3, the full variable domain is SQTIHQWPATLVQPVGSPLSLECTVEGTSNPNLYWYRQAAGRGLQLLFYSVGIGQISSEVPQNLSASRPQDRQFILSSKKLLLSDSGFYLCAWSVGRGNTGELFFGEGSRLTVL.

The chain joins TRBV5-6 to TRBJ2-7; 7 positions match TRBD2. CDR3 length: 14 residues. Germline loops: CDR1 SGHDT, CDR2 YYEEEE. Trimming took 4 bases from V and 2 from J; bases not matched to a gene: 6. The CDR3 loop is CASSHTSATYEQYF. The CDR3 nucleotides are TGTGCCAGCAGCCATACTAGCGCCACCTACGAGCAGTACTTC. Using reference TRBV5-6 and TRBJ2-7 for the parts outside the CDR3, the full variable domain is DAGVTQSPTHLIKTRGQQVTLRCSPKSGHDTVSWYQQALGQGPQFIFQYYEEEERQRGNFPDRFSGHQFPNYSSELNVNALLLGDSALYLCASSHTSATYEQYFGPGTRLTVT.

The rearrangement uses TRBV2 and TRBJ1-3; a possible D gene is TRBD1 (5 bases). CDR1 is SNHLY, CDR2 FYNNEI, per germline. V lost 3 bases, J lost 0 bases, and 9 bases lay in between. This CDR3 spans 15 amino acids. CDR3 sequence: CASSEGPLSGNTIYF. The DNA of the CDR3 is TGTGCCAGCAGTGAGGGGCCCCTCTCTGGAAACACCATATATTTT.

This chain connects TRBV6-5 to TRBJ2-4, with 8 bases lining up with TRBD1. V dropped 6 bases and J dropped 9; count of bases not matched to a gene: 7. This CDR3 has 13 amino acids. Germline assignment: CDR1 MNHEY and CDR2 SVGAGI. CDR3 loop: CASRPGQGTIQYF. The CDR3 DNA reads as TGTGCCAGCAGACCAGGACAGGGTACCATTCAGTACTTC.

J is TRBJ2-3 and V is TRBV27; 7 nucleotides line up with TRBD1. Trimming at V came to 3 bases and at J to 2 bases, leaving 5 bases not matched to a gene. Looked up from germline, CDR1 is MNHEY and CDR2 is SMNVEV (reference sequence). CDR3 size: 15 residues. CDR3 protein: CASSFDREPTDTQYF. The CDR3 DNA is TGTGCCAGCAGTTTCGACAGGGAACCCACAGATACGCAGTATTTT.

The CDR3 loop reads CASSESGGLYEQYF. In DNA, the CDR3 is TGTGCCAGCAGTGAAAGCGGGGGGCTCTACGAGCAGTACTTC. The rearrangement uses TRBV6-1 and TRBJ2-7; 9 nucleotides match TRBD2. This CDR3 region has 14 residues. Unmatched junction bases numbered 2, after V lost 2 bases and J lost 3 bases. Germline values: CDR1 MNHNS, CDR2 SASEGT.

The chain uses TRBV5-4 and TRBJ2-7, with 9 bases matching TRBD1. The V and J ends lost 4 bases and 5 bases, in that order; junction bases with no gene match: 4. Germline assignment: CDR1 SGHNT and CDR2 YYREEE (reference sequence). The CDR3 extends over 13 amino acids. The CDR3 region is CASSMGQGDEQYF. The CDR3 coding sequence is TGTGCCAGCAGCATGGGACAGGGTGACGAGCAGTACTTC. Variable domain in full (rest from reference TRBV5-4 and TRBJ2-7): ETGVTQSPTHLIKTRGQQVTLRCSSQSGHNTVSWYQQALGQGPQFIFQYYREEENGRGNFPPRFSGLQFPNYSSELNVNALELDDSALYLCASSMGQGDEQYFGPGTRLTVT.

The rearrangement joins TRBV12-3 or TRBV12-4 to TRBJ1-6; 7 bases fit TRBD1. The V and J ends lost 6 bases and 9 bases, in that order; junction bases with no gene match: 5. This CDR3 has 13 residues. For the CDR3, the DNA is TGTGCCAGCAGCCGACAGGGTACTTCACCCCTCCACTTT. Amino acid sequence: CASSRQGTSPLHF.

The chain uses TRBV6-5 and TRBJ2-7; 8 positions agree with TRBD1. Germline V gene sequence: CDR1 MNHEY, CDR2 SVGAGI. There are 15 residues in the CDR3. Losses at the gene ends were 0 bases for V and 1 base for J; bases not matched to a gene: 2. CDR3 loop: CASSYSQGASYEQYF. CDR3 bases: TGTGCCAGCAGTTACTCGCAGGGGGCGTCCTACGAGCAGTACTTC.

V is TRBV6-5 and J is TRBJ2-7; TRBD1 matches at 7 bases. Trimming removed 0 bases from V and 2 bases from J; junction bases left unmatched: 7. The germline gives CDR1 MNHEY, CDR2 SVGAGI. The CDR3 covers 16 residues. CDR3 sequence reads: CASSYSGDRVPYEQYF. The CDR3 DNA sequence: TGTGCCAGCAGTTACTCGGGTGACAGGGTCCCCTACGAGCAGTACTTC.

The chain combines TRBV6-5 with TRBJ2-5; 10 positions match TRBD2. The CDR3 has 14 residues. The V and J ends lost 5 bases and 6 bases, in that order; junction bases with no gene match: 6. Germline V gives CDR1 MNHEY, CDR2 SVGAGI. The CDR3 loop reads CASSTGTSVQTQYF. In DNA form, the CDR3 reads TGTGCCAGCAGTACCGGGACTAGCGTCCAGACCCAGTACTTC.

This chain uses TRBV15 with TRBJ2-1; 9 bases agree with TRBD2. The CDR3 has 16 amino acids. V gave up 0 bases and J gave up 5 bases; unmatched junction bases: 5. CDR1 and CDR2 from the germline V gene are LNHNV and YYDKDF (reference sequence). The CDR3 reads CATSRDVTSGNNEQFF. Written as DNA, the CDR3 is TGTGCCACCAGCAGAGATGTGACTAGCGGAAACAATGAGCAGTTCTTC.

Only a few counts were recorded for this clone. The chain employs TRBV6-2 or TRBV6-3 and TRBJ1-2; TRBD1 is a possible D gene (6 bases). This CDR3 spans 13 amino acids. CDR1 and CDR2 (germline): MNHEY, SVGEGT. Trimming removed 6 bases from V and 6 bases from J, with 14 bases in between. In DNA, the CDR3 is TGTGCCAGCAGCATAGGGGGATTTGATGGCTACACCTTC. Protein sequence: CASSIGGFDGYTF.

This chain links TRBV5-1 with TRBJ1-6, with 8 bases aligning to TRBD1. The V gene end was trimmed by 4 bases and the J gene end by 4 bases; junction bases not matched to a gene: 1. CDR3 size: 14 residues. The germline V gene encodes CDR1 SGHRS and CDR2 YFSETQ. The CDR3 sequence is CASSGTGYNSPLHF. The CDR3 DNA sequence: TGCGCCAGCAGCGGGACAGGTTATAATTCACCCCTCCACTTT.

The V and J genes are TRBV2 and TRBJ1-4; D uncertain. Germline lookup yields CDR1 SNHLY and CDR2 FYNNEI. The CDR3 spans 16 residues. V was pared by 8 bases and J by 4 bases, with 20 bases between. The CDR3 is CASRQPTAGLNEKLFF. CDR3 coding DNA: TGTGCCAGCCGACAACCTACTGCTGGACTTAATGAAAAACTGTTTTTT.

The V and J genes are TRBV6-5 and TRBJ2-1; possible D gene TRBD2, 5 bases. V lost 8 bases to trimming and J lost 5 bases, with 19 bases between them. Germline CDR1 and CDR2: MNHEY and SVGAGI. This CDR3 comprises 15 residues. CDR3 protein: CASSRGHRANNEQFF. In DNA, the CDR3 is TGTGCCAGCTCCCGGGGTCATAGGGCTAACAATGAGCAGTTCTTC.

Of note for this clone: In the same sample, other DNA sequences code for this CDR3. V and J are TRBV7-3 and TRBJ2-1, with 7 bases matching TRBD2. Losses at the gene ends were 1 base for V and 0 bases for J; bases not matched to a gene: 0. The CDR3 totals 15 residues. Germline lookup yields CDR1 SGHTA and CDR2 FQGTGA. CDR3 sequence reads: CASSLSGSSYNEQFF. CDR3 in DNA: TGTGCCAGCAGCTTAAGCGGGAGCTCCTACAATGAGCAGTTCTTC.

The chain combines TRBV24-1 with TRBJ2-2; D uncertain. V was trimmed by 3 bases and J by 8 bases, leaving 21 bases between them. This CDR3 spans 17 amino acids. Germline V gene lookup returns CDR1 KGHDR and CDR2 SFDVKD. The chain's CDR3 is CATSDERRTGPPGELFF. CDR3 coding DNA: TGTGCCACCAGTGATGAACGAAGAACGGGTCCGCCTGGGGAGCTGTTTTTT.

J is TRBJ1-6 and V is TRBV14; possible D gene TRBD1, 5 bases. The CDR3 is 15 amino acids. Germline values: CDR1 SGHDN, CDR2 FVKESK. V was pared by 1 base and J by 8 bases, with 12 bases between. The CDR3 region has the DNA TGTGCCAGCAGCCAAGGGACAATAATGTATTCACCCCTCCACTTT. Translation: CASSQGTIMYSPLHF.

DNA of the CDR3: TGTGCCAGCAGCCAAGAGTTCAGGGGTAGCTCACCCCTCCACTTT. This codes for CASSQEFRGSSPLHF. This chain joins TRBV3-1 (or the pseudogene TRBV3-2) and TRBJ1-6; perhaps TRBD1 as D (6 bases). This CDR3 spans 15 amino acids. Trimming shortened V by 0 bases and J by 10 bases, and 13 bases separated the two germline ends. The germline V gene has CDR1 LGHDT and CDR2 YNNKEL (reference sequence).

The gene calls are TRBV5-1 and TRBJ2-2, with 11 bases aligning to TRBD2. Germline V gives CDR1 SGHRS, CDR2 YFSETQ. This CDR3 spans 15 amino acids. The V and J ends lost 0 bases and 7 bases, in that order; junction bases with no gene match: 2. The CDR3 region has the DNA TGCGCCAGCAGCTTGGTAGGACTAGCGGGCGGGGAGCTGTTTTTT. This gives the protein CASSLVGLAGGELFF.

This chain joins TRBV5-5 and TRBJ1-4, with 11 bases fitting TRBD1. The germline gives CDR1 SGHKS, CDR2 YYEKEE (reference sequence). The CDR3 contains 14 residues. V was clipped by 4 bases and J by 6 bases; unmatched bases: 2. The CDR3: CASSRTGGDEKLFF. For the CDR3, the DNA is TGTGCCAGCAGCCGGACAGGGGGCGATGAAAAACTGTTTTTT. Supplemented by reference TRBV5-5 and TRBJ1-4, the full variable domain reads DAGVTQSPTHLIKTRGQQVTLRCSPISGHKSVSWYQQVLGQGPQFIFQYYEKEERGRGNFPDRFSARQFPNYSSELNVNALLLGDSALYLCASSRTGGDEKLFFGSGTQLSVL.